What follows are 10 T cell receptor beta chains derived from one specimen sequenced in a study of T cell responses to AZD1222 COVID-19 vaccine. TCRdb's table, derived via immunoSEQ multiplex PCR, lists solely in-frame clones and lacks some. The sample records some 130,000 clones, roughly 93% being singletons. Material: peripheral blood, obtained on day 0 of AZD1222 vaccination. The receptors originated from an adult in good health.

The chain uses TRBV4-2 and TRBJ2-2, with D possibly matching TRBD1 (6 bases). The germline V gene encodes CDR1 LGHNA and CDR2 YNFKEQ. The CDR3 is 15 amino acids. Deletions cut 4 bases from V and 3 bases from J, with 12 bases between. CDR3 amino acids: CASSLSEGDTGELFF. The CDR3 nucleotides read TGTGCCAGCAGCCTGTCTGAGGGGGACACCGGGGAGCTGTTTTTT.

The chain links TRBV7-3 to TRBJ1-5; D remains ambiguous. This CDR3 region has 14 residues. Trimming removed 1 base from V and 1 base from J, with 5 bases in between. The germline CDR1 and CDR2 sequences are SGHTA and FQGTGA. In DNA, the CDR3 is TGTGCCAGCAGCTTAATGATGAGCAATCAGCCCCAGCATTTT. Protein: CASSLMMSNQPQHF.

This sequence joins TRBV6-6 and TRBJ2-7; perhaps TRBD2 as D (6 bases). V gave up 7 bases and J gave up 0 bases, with 13 bases separating them. In germline, CDR1 is MNHNY, CDR2 SVGAGI (reference sequence). The CDR3 covers 14 residues. The CDR3 DNA is TGTGCCAGCATAGCGGCTAGCAGCTCCTACGAGCAGTACTTC. This encodes CASIAASSSYEQYF.

The chain joins TRBV29-1 to TRBJ2-2; either TRBD1 or TRBD2 may fit D (5 bases each). V was shortened by 2 bases and J by 4 bases, with 11 bases between the two germline ends. This CDR3 is built from 14 residues. Germline CDR1 is SQVTM and CDR2 is ANQGSEA. In DNA form, the CDR3 reads TGCAGCGTTGAAAGGGGCGCGGGCACCGGGGAGCTGTTTTTT. Residues: CSVERGAGTGELFF.

The rearrangement links TRBV19 to TRBJ1-2; 8 bases fit TRBD1. The CDR3 totals 14 residues. The V segment lost 3 bases and the J segment 4 bases; nucleotides outside the gene matches: 4. CDR1 is LNHDA, CDR2 SQIVND, per germline (reference sequence). CDR3 loop: CASSMRDRTYGYTF. CDR3 sequence (DNA): TGTGCCAGTAGTATGAGGGACAGGACCTATGGCTACACCTTC.

The rearrangement links TRBV9 to TRBJ2-3, with 7 positions matching TRBD2. This CDR3 region has 13 residues. V trimming: 2 bases; J trimming: 5 bases; junction bases outside the gene matches: 2. Looked up from germline, CDR1 is SGDLS and CDR2 is YYNGEE. CDR3 protein: CASSVSSGDTQYF. The CDR3 coding sequence is TGTGCCAGCAGCGTCTCTAGCGGAGATACGCAGTATTTT.

The J gene is TRBJ2-2, the V gene TRBV7-6, with 10 bases identical to TRBD1. Germline V gene data show CDR1 as SGHVS and CDR2 as FNYEAQ. V lost 5 bases, J lost 0 bases, and 6 bases stayed unmatched. The CDR3 totals 17 residues. CDR3 DNA sequence: TGTGCCAGCAGCAGGACCGGGACAGGGGCGAACACCGGGGAGCTGTTTTTT. It is translated as CASSRTGTGANTGELFF.

This clone was observed a handful of times. The chain has TRBV2 and TRBJ1-1; TRBD1 is a possible D gene (6 bases). The V end was cut by 5 bases, the J end by 6 bases, with 13 bases between. CDR3 length: 13 amino acids. CDR1 and CDR2 (germline): SNHLY, FYNNEI. Here the CDR3 DNA reads TGTGCCAGCAGTCAACAGGGTGGGGCTGAAGCTTTCTTT. Translating it yields CASSQQGGAEAFF.

Points on this clone: A read error may account for a junction end that differs from germline. The chain uses TRBV6-4 and TRBJ1-2; D gene uncertain. CDR3 length: 8 residues. Germline values: CDR1 MRHNA, CDR2 SNTAGT. In nucleotides, the CDR3 is TGTGCCAGCAGCCGGGCCGACTTC. Translation gives CASSRADF.

The V and J genes are TRBV12-5 and TRBJ1-1, with D possibly being TRBD1 (6 bases). This CDR3 contains 16 residues. The germline V and J ends were trimmed by 1 base and 1 base, with 13 bases remaining between them. In germline, CDR1 is LGHNT, CDR2 FRNRAP. The CDR3: CASGLATGTPNTEAFF. For the CDR3, the DNA is TGTGCTAGTGGTTTGGCAACCGGGACACCGAACACTGAAGCTTTCTTT.